Listed here are 30 T cell receptor beta chains from one sample, sequenced in a study of blood T cell repertoires in COVID-19. Sequencing was performed with immunoSEQ multiplex PCR; in TCRdb, only in-frame clones are kept and a portion is missing. The sample contains almost 200,000 clones, about 82% of which appear only once. The sequenced material came from peripheral blood. The receptors originated from a man aged 60 to 69 with COVID-19, enrolled during active disease.

This clone was picked up one time. The chain uses TRBV20-1 and TRBJ1-1; 8 bases line up with TRBD1. V was pared by 3 bases and J by 1 base, with 13 bases of the junction left unmatched. Germline CDR1 DFQATT, CDR2 SNEGSKA (reference sequence). This CDR3 is built from 17 residues. The CDR3 reads CSASFIPRGRGNTEAFF. CDR3 in DNA: TGCAGTGCTAGTTTCATCCCCAGGGGGCGCGGGAACACTGAAGCTTTCTTT.

V usage is TRBV3-1 (or the pseudogene TRBV3-2) and J usage is TRBJ2-2; D not certain. The CDR3 totals 15 residues. Trimming left V 4 bases short and J 0 bases short, with 9 bases between. Germline CDR1 reads LGHDT; CDR2 reads YNNKEL (reference sequence). The CDR3 DNA reads as TGTGCCAGCAGCCCCGGCAGGACGAACACCGGGGAGCTGTTTTTT. Its protein product is CASSPGRTNTGELFF.

The rearrangement joins TRBV27 to TRBJ1-2; D unclear. The CDR3 contains 15 residues. V gave up 7 bases and J gave up 4 bases, with 19 bases separating them. Per germline, CDR1 MNHEY and CDR2 SMNVEV (reference sequence). CDR3 in DNA: TGTGCCAGCACACCAGAGGCACGAACCCCCTATGGCTACACCTTC. It is translated as CASTPEARTPYGYTF.

The chain has TRBV7-7 and TRBJ1-3; possible D gene TRBD1, 5 bases. The CDR3 contains 15 residues. V lost 4 bases and J 4 bases, leaving 14 bases between the germline ends. The germline V gene encodes CDR1 SSHAT and CDR2 FNYEAQ (reference sequence). In DNA form, the CDR3 reads TGTGCCAGCAGCTCCGACGGGGGAAGGGGAAACACCATATATTTT. Amino acid sequence: CASSSDGGRGNTIYF.

This clone has only a few counts. This rearrangement joins TRBV6-5 to TRBJ1-2; 9 nucleotides align to TRBD1. The CDR3 spans 14 residues. Germline V gene data show CDR1 as MNHEY and CDR2 as SVGAGI. Losses at the gene ends were 8 bases for V and 4 bases for J; bases not matched to a gene: 8. This chain's CDR3 is CASSPGQGTYGYTF. Written as DNA, the CDR3 is TGTGCCAGCTCTCCGGGACAGGGCACCTATGGCTACACCTTC.

The rearrangement joins TRBV5-3 to TRBJ1-5; 9 nucleotides line up with TRBD1. TRBV5-3 is reported as an ORF; its role is uncertain. With 6 bases clipped from V and 5 bases from J, the junction kept 3 bases outside the gene matches. CDR3 length: 13 residues. The CDR3 reads CARTGTGHQPQHF. In DNA, the CDR3 is TGTGCCAGAACCGGGACAGGGCATCAGCCCCAGCATTTT.

This chain uses TRBV11-2 with TRBJ1-3; 8 nucleotides line up with TRBD1. Germline CDR1 SGHAT, CDR2 FQNNGV. The CDR3 loop spans 19 amino acids. The ends lost 2 bases at V and 0 bases at J; junction bases unmatched: 12. For the CDR3, the DNA is TGTGCCAGCAGCTTAAATTTGCCAGGGGGCTACCTCTCTGGAAACACCATATATTTT. It yields the protein CASSLNLPGGYLSGNTIYF.

This chain joins TRBV18 and TRBJ1-2; possible D gene TRBD1, 6 bases. There are 14 residues in the CDR3. CDR1 and CDR2 (germline): KGHSH, LQKENI. Trimming pared 6 bases from V and 5 bases from J, leaving 16 bases between. This chain's CDR3 is CASSTTGSTYGYTF. CDR3 nucleotides: TGTGCCAGCTCTACGACAGGATCTACTTATGGCTACACCTTC.

This chain uses TRBV2 with TRBJ1-3; D is undetermined. The CDR3 sequence is 14 residues long. V lost 0 bases and J lost 0, with 3 bases in between. The V gene's germline CDR1 is SNHLY and CDR2 FYNNEI. In nucleotides, the CDR3 is TGTGCCAGCAGTGAAGCCAACTCTGGAAACACCATATATTTT. This sequence encodes CASSEANSGNTIYF.

This chain joins TRBV7-2 and TRBJ2-3, with TRBD1 matching 7 bases. Germline values: CDR1 SGHTA, CDR2 FQGNSA. With V trimmed by 5 bases and J by 2 bases, 7 bases remained unmatched. CDR3 size: 15 residues. CDR3: CASSHRDRYTDTQYF. In nucleotides, the CDR3 is TGTGCCAGCAGCCACCGGGACAGATACACAGATACGCAGTATTTT.

The V call is TRBV19, the J call TRBJ1-3, with D perhaps TRBD1 (6 bases). The CDR3 is 18 amino acids. The germline CDR1 and CDR2 sequences are LNHDA and SQIVND (reference sequence). Trimming shortened V by 2 bases and J by 0 bases, and 17 bases separated the two germline ends. The CDR3 is CASSILGGAVHSGNTIYF. The CDR3 nucleotides are TGTGCCAGTAGTATACTCGGGGGGGCTGTTCACTCTGGAAACACCATATATTTT.

The J gene is TRBJ2-7, the V gene TRBV12-5; D is perhaps TRBD1 (6 bases). With 0 bases removed from V and 4 bases from J, the gap between germline ends came to 19 bases. The germline V gene has CDR1 LGHNT and CDR2 FRNRAP. The CDR3 runs to 17 residues. As DNA, the CDR3 is TGTGCTAGTGGTTTGGTTTCCACGTCAGGGGCTGTTTACGAGCAGTACTTC. Translation gives CASGLVSTSGAVYEQYF.

V usage is TRBV7-9 and J usage is TRBJ1-2; D is possibly TRBD1 (6 bases). Trimming cost V 1 base and J 6 bases, with 12 bases left between them. The germline V gene has CDR1 SEHNR and CDR2 FQNEAQ (reference sequence). The CDR3 totals 14 residues. The CDR3 DNA is TGTGCCAGCAGCTTAGACAGGGTTATCGATGGCTACACCTTC. The encoded protein is CASSLDRVIDGYTF.

The chain carries TRBV9 and TRBJ1-4; 8 bases line up with TRBD1. The CDR3 totals 16 residues. V lost 0 bases to trimming and J lost 10 bases; unmatched junction nucleotides: 11. Germline V gene sequence: CDR1 SGDLS, CDR2 YYNGEE. CDR3 protein: CASSVGTGSDSGKLFF. In DNA form, the CDR3 reads TGTGCCAGCAGCGTAGGGACAGGGAGCGACTCTGGAAAACTGTTTTTT.

About this clone: Other DNA variants within this sample encode the same CDR3. The V gene is TRBV5-6, the J gene TRBJ2-3; D is perhaps TRBD2 (6 bases). Germline assignment: CDR1 SGHDT and CDR2 YYEEEE. V lost 2 bases to trimming and J lost 1 base, with 11 bases between them. CDR3 length: 15 residues. The DNA of the CDR3 is TGTGCCAGCAGCTTAGGGGACTCACGCACAGATACGCAGTATTTT. This sequence encodes CASSLGDSRTDTQYF.

This chain joins TRBV3-1 (or the pseudogene TRBV3-2) and TRBJ2-2; 7 bases match TRBD1. Germline V gene lookup returns CDR1 LGHDT and CDR2 YNNKEL (reference sequence). The CDR3 has 14 amino acids. V lost 8 bases and J lost 1; bases outside the gene matches: 4. CDR3 amino acids: CASRRQGNTGELFF. The CDR3 bases are TGTGCCAGCCGCAGACAGGGGAACACCGGGGAGCTGTTTTTT.

J is TRBJ2-7 and V is TRBV6-1; TRBD2 is a possible D gene (6 bases). The germline CDR1 and CDR2 sequences are MNHNS and SASEGT. The V end lost 0 bases, the J end lost 3 bases, and 12 bases lay between the germline ends. There are 15 residues in the CDR3. This CDR3 is CASSEALGSRYEQYF. CDR3 coding DNA: TGTGCCAGCAGTGAAGCCCTCGGGAGCCGCTACGAGCAGTACTTC.

The chain is built from TRBV29-1 and TRBJ2-1, with D unresolved. The CDR3 has 13 residues. Germline CDR1 is SQVTM and CDR2 is ANQGSEA. Between the trimmed V and J ends, which lost 7 bases and 6 bases, there was a span of 16 bases. The CDR3 bases are TGCAGCGCCCAGGATACCCACCTCAATGAGCAGTTCTTC. Translated, it gives CSAQDTHLNEQFF.

As regards this clone: This sample includes further DNA sequences coding for the same CDR3. The J gene is TRBJ2-5, the V gene TRBV5-4; D uncertain. The V end was cut by 2 bases, the J end by 3 bases, with 2 bases between. Germline V gene sequence: CDR1 SGHNT, CDR2 YYREEE (reference sequence). The CDR3 length is 11 residues. In DNA form, the CDR3 reads TGTGCCAGCAGCTTCGAAGAGACCCAGTACTTC. It is translated as CASSFEETQYF.

The rearrangement links TRBV27 to TRBJ2-1; 15 nucleotides align to TRBD2. The ends lost 6 bases at V and 8 bases at J; junction bases unmatched: 17. CDR3 length: 19 amino acids. The germline V gene encodes CDR1 MNHEY and CDR2 SMNVEV (reference sequence). CDR3 DNA: TGTGCCAGCAGGCCCGGGAGGGGACTAGCGGGAGGAGCCCGCCATGAGCAGTTCTTC. This codes for CASRPGRGLAGGARHEQFF.

The genes are TRBV6-2 or TRBV6-3 and TRBJ1-4; TRBD1 matches 8 bases. There are 15 residues in the CDR3. V lost 4 bases to trimming and J lost 8 bases; unmatched junction nucleotides: 9. Per germline, CDR1 MNHEY and CDR2 SVGEGT. The CDR3 region is CASSWTGTRREKLFF. Written as DNA, the CDR3 is TGTGCCAGCAGTTGGACAGGGACCAGGCGAGAAAAACTGTTTTTT.

The chain uses TRBV24-1 and TRBJ2-1; D gene ambiguous. Looked up from germline, CDR1 is KGHDR and CDR2 is SFDVKD. V shed 6 bases and J shed 7 bases, with 12 bases lying between them. This CDR3 has 13 amino acids. For the CDR3, the DNA is TGTGCCACCAGTCGCCTAACGGGTAATGAGCAGTTCTTC. Translating gives CATSRLTGNEQFF.

The chain joins TRBV29-1 to TRBJ1-1, with a tentative D call TRBD1 (5 bases). Germline values: CDR1 SQVTM, CDR2 ANQGSEA. The CDR3 sequence is 13 residues long. V gave up 3 bases and J gave up 4 bases, with 12 bases separating them. The CDR3 region has the DNA TGCAGCGTTGAGCAGGGTGGAAGCACTGAAGCTTTCTTT. This sequence encodes CSVEQGGSTEAFF.

The chain couples TRBV5-1 to TRBJ1-1; D gene uncertain. Trimming left V 3 bases short and J 1 base short, with 10 bases between. The germline V gene encodes CDR1 SGHRS and CDR2 YFSETQ. The CDR3 length is 14 residues. CDR3 DNA sequence: TGCGCCAGCAGCTCCATCCGGGAGAACACTGAAGCTTTCTTT. Its translation is CASSSIRENTEAFF.

This clone was seen a handful of times. The rearrangement joins TRBV2 to TRBJ1-5, with D perhaps matching TRBD1 (6 bases). The germline V gene encodes CDR1 SNHLY and CDR2 FYNNEI. Between the trimmed V and J ends, which lost 7 bases and 6 bases, there was a span of 19 bases. The CDR3 runs 15 residues. CDR3 in amino acids: CASTPDAGVGQPQHF. CDR3 bases: TGTGCCAGCACGCCAGATGCAGGGGTTGGTCAGCCCCAGCATTTT.

The chain recombines TRBV6-1 with TRBJ1-5, with D unclear. Trimming shortened V by 2 bases and J by 7 bases, and 12 bases separated the two germline ends. Germline CDR1 reads MNHNS; CDR2 reads SASEGT. CDR3 length equals 14 residues. This CDR3 reads CASSESGMTQPQHF. CDR3 in DNA: TGTGCCAGCAGTGAATCGGGAATGACGCAGCCCCAGCATTTT.

The CDR3 region is CASSVEAGGSSYNEQFF. The CDR3 nucleotides read TGTGCCAGCAGCGTAGAGGCGGGAGGGAGCTCCTACAATGAGCAGTTCTTC. The chain is built from TRBV9 and TRBJ2-1; 9 bases fit TRBD2. Looked up from germline, CDR1 is SGDLS and CDR2 is YYNGEE. The CDR3 is made up of 17 amino acids. V lost 0 bases to trimming and J lost 0 bases; unmatched junction nucleotides: 4.

The chain uses TRBV27 and TRBJ1-1, with 9 bases fitting TRBD1. Germline V lookup: CDR1 MNHEY, CDR2 SMNVEV (reference sequence). V shed 5 bases and J 2 bases; nucleotides not matched to a gene: 9. The CDR3 is made up of 16 amino acids. The CDR3 DNA follows: TGTGCCAGCAGTCTCGGACAGGGGAGGAAAAACACTGAAGCTTTCTTT. This codes for CASSLGQGRKNTEAFF.

The V gene is TRBV25-1, the J gene TRBJ1-3; a weak D match, TRBD1 (5 bases). The CDR3 is 13 amino acids. V lost 6 bases to trimming and J lost 0 bases, with 6 bases between them. Germline V lookup: CDR1 MGHDK, CDR2 SYGVNS. CDR3: CASRTVSGNTIYF. CDR3 sequence (DNA): TGTGCCAGCAGGACAGTCTCTGGAAACACCATATATTTT.

V is TRBV4-1 and J is TRBJ1-5; TRBD1 might be the D (6 bases). The germline gives CDR1 MGHRA, CDR2 YSYEKL. Deletions cut 1 base from V and 6 bases from J, with 10 bases between. The length of the CDR3 is 14 residues. CDR3 sequence: CASSQVTGLQPQHF. The CDR3 bases are TGCGCCAGCAGCCAAGTAACAGGGCTTCAGCCCCAGCATTTT.